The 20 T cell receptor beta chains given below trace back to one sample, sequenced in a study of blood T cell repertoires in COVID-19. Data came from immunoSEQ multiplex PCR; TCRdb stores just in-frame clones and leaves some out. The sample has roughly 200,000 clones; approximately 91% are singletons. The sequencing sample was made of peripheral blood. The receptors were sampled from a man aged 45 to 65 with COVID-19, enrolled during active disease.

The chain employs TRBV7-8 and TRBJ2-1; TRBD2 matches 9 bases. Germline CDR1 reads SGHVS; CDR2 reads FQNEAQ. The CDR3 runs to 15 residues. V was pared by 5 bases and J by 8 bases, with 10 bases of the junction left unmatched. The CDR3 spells CASSRATSGVYEQFF. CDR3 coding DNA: TGTGCCAGCAGCCGAGCGACTAGCGGAGTCTATGAGCAGTTCTTC.

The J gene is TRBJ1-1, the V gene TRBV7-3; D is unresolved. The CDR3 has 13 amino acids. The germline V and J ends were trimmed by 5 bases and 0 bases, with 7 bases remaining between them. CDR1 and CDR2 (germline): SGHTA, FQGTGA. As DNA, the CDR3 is TGTGCCAGCAGCACACAGATGAACACTGAAGCTTTCTTT. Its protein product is CASSTQMNTEAFF.

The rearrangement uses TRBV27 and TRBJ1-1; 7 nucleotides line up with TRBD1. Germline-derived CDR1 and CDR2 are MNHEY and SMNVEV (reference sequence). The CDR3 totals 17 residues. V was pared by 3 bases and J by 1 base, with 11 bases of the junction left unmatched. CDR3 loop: CASSFINPQGGNTEAFF. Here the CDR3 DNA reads TGTGCCAGCAGTTTCATCAATCCCCAGGGGGGGAACACTGAAGCTTTCTTT.

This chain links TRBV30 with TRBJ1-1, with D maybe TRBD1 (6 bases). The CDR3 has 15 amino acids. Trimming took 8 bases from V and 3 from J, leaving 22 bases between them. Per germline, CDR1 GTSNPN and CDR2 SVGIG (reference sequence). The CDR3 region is CAGAHLWGPDTEAFF. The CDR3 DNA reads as TGTGCCGGAGCCCACTTGTGGGGGCCGGACACTGAAGCTTTCTTT.

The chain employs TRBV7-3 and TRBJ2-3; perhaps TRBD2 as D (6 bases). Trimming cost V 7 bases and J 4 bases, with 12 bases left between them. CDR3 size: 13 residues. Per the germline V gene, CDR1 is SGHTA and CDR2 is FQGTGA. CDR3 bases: TGTGCCAGCACGGCGGGAAGACCAGATACGCAGTATTTT. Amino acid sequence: CASTAGRPDTQYF.

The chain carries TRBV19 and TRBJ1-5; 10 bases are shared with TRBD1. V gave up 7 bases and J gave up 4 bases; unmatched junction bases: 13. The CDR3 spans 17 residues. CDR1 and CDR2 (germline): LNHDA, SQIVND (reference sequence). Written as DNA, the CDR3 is TGTGCCAGTACCCTCCGGGACAGGGGTTATCGAAATCAGCCCCAGCATTTT. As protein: CASTLRDRGYRNQPQHF.

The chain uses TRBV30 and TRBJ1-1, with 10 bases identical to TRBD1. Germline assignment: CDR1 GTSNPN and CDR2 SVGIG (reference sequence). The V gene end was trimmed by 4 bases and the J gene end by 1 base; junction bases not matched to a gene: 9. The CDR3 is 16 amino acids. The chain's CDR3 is CAWKRDRGTKNTEAFF. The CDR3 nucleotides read TGTGCCTGGAAAAGGGACAGGGGTACCAAGAACACTGAAGCTTTCTTT.

The CDR3 spells CASSLAGGEAFF. The DNA for the CDR3 is TGTGCCAGCAGTTTGGCAGGGGGCGAAGCTTTCTTT. V gene TRBV27 combines with J gene TRBJ1-1; 8 bases agree with TRBD1. The CDR3 runs 12 residues. The J segment lost 8 bases and the V segment lost 3 bases, leaving 2 bases of the junction unmatched. Germline V gene data show CDR1 as MNHEY and CDR2 as SMNVEV (reference sequence).

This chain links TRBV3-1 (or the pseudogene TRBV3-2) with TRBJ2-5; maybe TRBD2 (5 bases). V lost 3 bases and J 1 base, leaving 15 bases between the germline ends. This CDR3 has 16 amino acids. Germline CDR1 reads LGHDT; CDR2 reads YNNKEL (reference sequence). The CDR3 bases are TGTGCCAGCAGCCATCCCACCTTGGGAGTCCAAGAGACCCAGTACTTC. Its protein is CASSHPTLGVQETQYF.

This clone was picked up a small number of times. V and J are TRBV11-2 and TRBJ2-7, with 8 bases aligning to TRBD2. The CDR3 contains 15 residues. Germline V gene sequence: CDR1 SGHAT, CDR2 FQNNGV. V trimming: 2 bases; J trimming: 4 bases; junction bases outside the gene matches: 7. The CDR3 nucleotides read TGTGCCAGCAGCTTACCTCAGCGGGGGCGGTACGAGCAGTACTTC. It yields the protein CASSLPQRGRYEQYF.

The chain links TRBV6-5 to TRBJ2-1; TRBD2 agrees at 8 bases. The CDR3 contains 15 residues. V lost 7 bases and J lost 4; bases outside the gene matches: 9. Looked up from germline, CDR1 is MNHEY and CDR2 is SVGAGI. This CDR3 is CASISGVGPYNEQFF. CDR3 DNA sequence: TGTGCCAGCATTAGCGGGGTGGGACCTTACAATGAGCAGTTCTTC.

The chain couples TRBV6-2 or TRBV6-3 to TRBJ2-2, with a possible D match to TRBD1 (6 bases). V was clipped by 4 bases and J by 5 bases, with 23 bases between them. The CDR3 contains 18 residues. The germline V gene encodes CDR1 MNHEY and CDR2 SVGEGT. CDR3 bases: TGTGCCAGCAGTTCCGACCCCCGGACAGCCAAGCGAACCGGGGAGCTGTTTTTT. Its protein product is CASSSDPRTAKRTGELFF.

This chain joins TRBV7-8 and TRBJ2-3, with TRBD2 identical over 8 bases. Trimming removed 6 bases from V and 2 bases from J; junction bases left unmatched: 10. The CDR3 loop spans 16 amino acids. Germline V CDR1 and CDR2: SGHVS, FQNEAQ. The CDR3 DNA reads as TGTGCCAGCAGTTCTGGACTAGCACCCGACACAGATACGCAGTATTTT. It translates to CASSSGLAPDTDTQYF.

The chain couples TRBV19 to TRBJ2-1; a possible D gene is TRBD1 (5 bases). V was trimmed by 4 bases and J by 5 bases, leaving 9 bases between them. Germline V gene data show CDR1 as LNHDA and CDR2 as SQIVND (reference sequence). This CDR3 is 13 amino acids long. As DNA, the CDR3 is TGTGCCAGTAGTACCTTACAGGACAATGAGCAGTTCTTC. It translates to CASSTLQDNEQFF.

CDR3 amino acids: CASSLVLGTRGTEAFF. The CDR3 nucleotides read TGCGCCAGCAGCTTGGTTCTTGGGACGCGGGGCACTGAAGCTTTCTTT. The genes are TRBV5-1 and TRBJ1-1, with a tentative D call TRBD1 (5 bases). The CDR3 is made up of 16 amino acids. Germline CDR1 SGHRS, CDR2 YFSETQ. The V and J ends lost 0 bases and 4 bases respectively, with 16 bases between them.

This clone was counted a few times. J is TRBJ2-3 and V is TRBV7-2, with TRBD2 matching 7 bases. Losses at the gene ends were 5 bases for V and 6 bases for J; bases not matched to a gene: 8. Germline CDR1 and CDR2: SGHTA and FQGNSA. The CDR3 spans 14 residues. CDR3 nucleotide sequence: TGTGCCAGCAGCCTTGGACTAGAACCCGATACGCAGTATTTT. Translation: CASSLGLEPDTQYF.

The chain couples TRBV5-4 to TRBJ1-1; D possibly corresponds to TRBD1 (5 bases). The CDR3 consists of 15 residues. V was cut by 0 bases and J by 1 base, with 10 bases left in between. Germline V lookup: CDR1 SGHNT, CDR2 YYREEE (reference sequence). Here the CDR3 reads CASSLAAGQNTEAFF. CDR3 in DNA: TGTGCCAGCAGCTTGGCGGCAGGGCAGAACACTGAAGCTTTCTTT.

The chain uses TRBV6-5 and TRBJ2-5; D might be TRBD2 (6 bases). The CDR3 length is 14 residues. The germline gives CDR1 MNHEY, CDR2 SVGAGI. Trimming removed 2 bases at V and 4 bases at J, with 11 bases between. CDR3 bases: TGTGCCAGCAGTTACGAAATGGGGGGAGAGACCCAGTACTTC. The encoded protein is CASSYEMGGETQYF.

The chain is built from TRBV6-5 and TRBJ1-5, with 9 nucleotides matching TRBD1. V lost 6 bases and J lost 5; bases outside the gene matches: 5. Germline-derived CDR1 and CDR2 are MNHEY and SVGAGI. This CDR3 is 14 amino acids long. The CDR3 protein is CASRPGTGYQPQHF. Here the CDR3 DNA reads TGTGCCAGCAGACCCGGGACAGGGTATCAGCCCCAGCATTTT.

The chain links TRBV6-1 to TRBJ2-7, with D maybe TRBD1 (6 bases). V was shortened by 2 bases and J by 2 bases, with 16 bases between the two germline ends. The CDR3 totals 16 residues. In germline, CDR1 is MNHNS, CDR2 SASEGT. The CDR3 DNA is TGTGCCAGCAGTGAATTGGCCAGGGGTAGGGCCTACGAGCAGTACTTC. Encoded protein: CASSELARGRAYEQYF.